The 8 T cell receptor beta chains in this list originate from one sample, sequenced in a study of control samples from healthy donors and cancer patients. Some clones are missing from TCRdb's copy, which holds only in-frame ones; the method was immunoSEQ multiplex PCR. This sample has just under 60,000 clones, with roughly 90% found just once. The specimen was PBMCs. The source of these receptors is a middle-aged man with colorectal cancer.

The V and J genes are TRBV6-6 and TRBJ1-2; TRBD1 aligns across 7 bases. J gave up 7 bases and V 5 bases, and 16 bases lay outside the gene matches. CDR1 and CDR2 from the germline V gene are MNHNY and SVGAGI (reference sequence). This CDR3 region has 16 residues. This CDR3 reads CASSRDRDFFSGGYTF. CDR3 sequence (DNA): TGTGCCAGCAGTCGAGACAGGGACTTTTTCTCTGGTGGCTACACCTTC.

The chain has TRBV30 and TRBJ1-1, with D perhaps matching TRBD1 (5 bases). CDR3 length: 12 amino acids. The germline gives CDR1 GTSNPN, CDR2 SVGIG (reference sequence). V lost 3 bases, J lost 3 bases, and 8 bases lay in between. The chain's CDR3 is CAWRWGDTEAFF. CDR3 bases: TGTGCCTGGAGATGGGGGGACACTGAAGCTTTCTTT.

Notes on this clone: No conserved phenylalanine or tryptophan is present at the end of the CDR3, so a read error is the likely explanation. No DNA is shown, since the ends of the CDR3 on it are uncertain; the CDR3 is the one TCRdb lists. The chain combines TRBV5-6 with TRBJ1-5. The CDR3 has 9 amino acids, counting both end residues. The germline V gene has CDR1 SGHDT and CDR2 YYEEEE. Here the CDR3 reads CASSLVSGL.

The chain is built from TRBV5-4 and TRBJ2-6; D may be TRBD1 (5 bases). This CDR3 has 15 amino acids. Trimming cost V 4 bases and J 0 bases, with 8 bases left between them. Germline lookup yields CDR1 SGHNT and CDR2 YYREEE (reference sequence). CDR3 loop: CASSADSSGANVLTF. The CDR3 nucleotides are TGTGCCAGCAGCGCCGACAGCTCTGGGGCCAACGTCCTGACTTTC.

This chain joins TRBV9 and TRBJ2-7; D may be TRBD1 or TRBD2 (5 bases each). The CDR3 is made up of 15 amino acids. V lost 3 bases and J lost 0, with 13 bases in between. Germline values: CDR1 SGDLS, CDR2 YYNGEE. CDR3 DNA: TGTGCCAGCAGCGCCCAGGGACCAAGCTCCTACGAGCAGTACTTC. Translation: CASSAQGPSSYEQYF.

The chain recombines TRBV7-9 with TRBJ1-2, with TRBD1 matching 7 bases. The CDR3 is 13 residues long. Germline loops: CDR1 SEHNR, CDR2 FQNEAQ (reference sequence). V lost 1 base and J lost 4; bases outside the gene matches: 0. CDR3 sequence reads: CASSLEGAYGYTF. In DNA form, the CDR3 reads TGTGCCAGCAGCTTAGAGGGGGCCTATGGCTACACCTTC.

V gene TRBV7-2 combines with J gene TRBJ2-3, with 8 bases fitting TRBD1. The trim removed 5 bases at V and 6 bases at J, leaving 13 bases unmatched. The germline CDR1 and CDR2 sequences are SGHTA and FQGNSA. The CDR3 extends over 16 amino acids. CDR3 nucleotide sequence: TGTGCCAGCAGCGTTACGGTGAACAGGGGGTCGGATACGCAGTATTTT. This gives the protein CASSVTVNRGSDTQYF.

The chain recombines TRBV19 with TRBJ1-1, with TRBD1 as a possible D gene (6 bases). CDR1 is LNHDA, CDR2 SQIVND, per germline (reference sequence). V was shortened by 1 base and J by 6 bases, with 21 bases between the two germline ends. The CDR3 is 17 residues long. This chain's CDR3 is CASSIGGGGQGMAEAFF. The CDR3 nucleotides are TGTGCCAGTAGTATAGGAGGGGGAGGCCAGGGGATGGCTGAAGCTTTCTTT.